This T cell receptor (beta chain) is drawn from a study of CD8 T cells in Susac syndrome (dated by TCRdb to the late 2010s). About the investigation overall: Of the Susac syndrome patients who were sequenced, more than 5 had clinically active disease and roughly 8 were in clinical remission. At blood withdrawal, Susac syndrome patients were therapy-naive, treated with corticosteroids (with IVIg additionally given to some), or treated with IVIg alone. Repertoire sequencing was used to test whether CD8+ T cell activation and differentiation in Susac syndrome was antigen driven. The study compared CD8+ T cell repertoire clonality among 12 healthy donors, approximately 14 Susac syndrome patients and 15 multiple sclerosis patients.

Study-wide findings and limitations: Some 15 and five Susac-specific public clones were found in the total CD8+ and CD8+ TEMRA repertoires, respectively. The study acknowledged that relatively few individuals were included in the TCR sequencing and HLA analysis. Susac syndrome CD8+ repertoires showed clonal expansion, highest in CD8+ TEMRA cells and greater in clinically active than remitting patients.

RNA was extracted using the RNeasy kit, and roughly 0.5 to 1 microgram was reverse transcribed with random hexamers. The immunoSEQ multiplex PCR assay, which covers 54 Vbeta and 13 Jbeta segments, was used to amplify TCR beta CDR3 regions. PCR amplification bias was corrected using a synthetic template baseline for primer optimization and computational correction. Processing in the source paper ran as follows. Only productive sequences were kept, with reads annotated to V, D and J genes according to IMGT and analyzed in immunoSEQ Analyzer. To calculate clonality, Shannon entropy was normalized by log2 of the number of productive unique sequences and then subtracted from one. Public and private clones were assessed among the 100 most prevalent clones of each patient and control. A clone was defined as Susac-specific if it was absent from the healthy and MS cohorts, from some 980 published viral clones and from other ImmuneACCESS disease sequences. TCRdb's own reprocessing of the public reads used fastp at Q25 and MiXCR and kept productive beta chains. Every distinct CDR3 protein forms one entry, paired with its most common genes and DNA. TCRdb's processing, not the authors', yielded these V and J calls. The sample includes around 100,000 distinct CDR3 sequences, with approximately 95% observed a single time. The ten top clones hold roughly 0.29% of the sample.

For CDR1 and CDR2, the germline V gene lists MGHRA and YSYEKL. The CDR3 holds 16 amino acids from the cysteine to the phenylalanine. Only the CDR3 portion is preserved as DNA: 48 bases, with reading frame beginning at the first base. Trimmed from V: 0 bases; trimmed from J: 3 bases; junction bases lacking a gene match: 7. High-throughput TCR beta sequencing profiled peripheral blood CD8+ and CD4+ T cells from healthy donors, Susac syndrome patients and multiple sclerosis patients. The Susac syndrome patients fulfilled recently defined diagnostic criteria for definite or probable disease. Bulk CD8+ and CD4+ T cells were purified magnetically by negative isolation, whereas CD8+ TEMRA cells were enriched by FACS. Blood was drawn into EDTA tubes, processed within 24 hours, and PBMCs were isolated by density gradient centrifugation. PBMCs intended for TCR sequencing were cryopreserved in liquid nitrogen and thawed later in a water bath at 37 degrees C. A purity of at least 90% was achieved for sorted or isolated CD4+, CD8+ and CD8+ TEMRA cells.

With respect to this clonotype: Its antigen has not been determined. Base qualities are missing; no much larger clone stands one base away.

The sequence links TRBV4-1 to TRBJ2-5, with 7 bases aligning to TRBD1. This sequence originates from a human donor with Susac syndrome. Sequenced input: CD8+ T cells from PBMCs. Here is the DNA: TGCGCCAGCAGCCAAGAGGCCCCGACAGGGAAAGAGACCCAGTACTTC. The resulting protein is CASSQEAPTGKETQYF.